A single sample is the source of the 10 T cell receptor beta chains below, sequenced in a study of human T cells and chemical hapten exposure. TCRdb re-analysed the RACE reads in MiXCR, keeping a single row per CDR3 protein. This table holds roughly 360,000 distinct CDR3 sequences, 4% to 5.5% found once. Specified time point: patch test 1, 2 weeks after DPC sensitization. Treatment defined: therapeutic diphenylcyclopropenone sensitization with weekly scalp DPC. This material consisted of whole blood, taken in connection with sensitization to the hapten diphenylcyclopropenone (DPC). These receptor sequences come from a woman between 45 and 65 years old with alopecia areata. Some clones in this sample may be carry-over from other donors' samples.

This clonotype was recorded many times. This sequence joins TRBV2 and TRBJ2-1; D is uncertain. Trimming pared 7 bases from V and 8 bases from J, leaving 6 bases between. The CDR3 spans 10 residues. Germline V gene data show CDR1 as SNHLY and CDR2 as FYNNEI. CDR3 nucleotides: TGTGCCAGCATTGGGGATGAGCAGTTCTTC. It codes for CASIGDEQFF.

This clonotype appeared a few times. This chain links TRBV28 with TRBJ2-5, with 9 bases aligning to TRBD2. Trimming took 4 bases from V and 4 from J; bases not matched to a gene: 10. The CDR3 consists of 16 residues. The V gene's germline CDR1 is MDHEN and CDR2 SYDVKM. The CDR3 spells CASSYNAGGRGETQYF. The CDR3 region has the DNA TGTGCCAGCAGTTATAATGCGGGAGGGCGGGGAGAGACCCAGTACTTC.

For this clonotype: A much larger clone sits a single nucleotide away, making a read error possible. V is TRBV7-9 and J is TRBJ2-7; TRBD2 matches 11 bases. CDR1 and CDR2 from the germline V gene are SEHNR and FQNEAQ (reference sequence). This CDR3 comprises 15 residues. The CDR3 sequence: CASSPTSGSLYDQYF. CDR3 DNA sequence: TGTGCCAGCAGCCCCACTAGCGGGAGCCTCTACGACCAGTACTTC.

The rearrangement uses TRBV28 and TRBJ2-2, with D possibly matching TRBD1 (5 bases). From germline, CDR1 is MDHEN and CDR2 SYDVKM. The CDR3 contains 14 residues. With 4 bases removed from V and 4 bases from J, the gap between germline ends came to 10 bases. The CDR3 DNA reads as TGTGCCAGCAGTTCAGGGTTGGGCACCGGGGAGCTGTTTTTT. Protein: CASSSGLGTGELFF.

This clonotype was observed at least ten times. The gene calls are TRBV2 and TRBJ2-2; D ambiguous. The CDR3 extends over 13 amino acids. Germline loops: CDR1 SNHLY, CDR2 FYNNEI. With 8 bases removed from V and 4 bases from J, the gap between germline ends came to 11 bases. CDR3 loop: CASSERSTGELFF. As DNA, the CDR3 is TGTGCCAGCTCGGAGAGGAGCACCGGGGAGCTGTTTTTT. The variable domain in full, completed from reference TRBV2 and TRBJ2-2, reads EPEVTQTPSHQVTQMGQEVILRCVPISNHLYFYWYRQILGQKVEFLVSFYNNEISEKSEIFDDQFSVERPDGSNFTLKIRSTKLEDSAMYFCASSERSTGELFFGEGSRLTVL.

This clonotype was recorded at least ten times. The CDR3 sequence: CAVHDRAGEKLFF. The CDR3 region has the DNA TGTGCCGTGCACGACAGGGCGGGGGAAAAACTGTTTTTT. This sequence joins TRBV10-3 and TRBJ1-4, with 7 bases identical to TRBD1. This CDR3 has 13 amino acids. The trim removed 11 bases at V and 8 bases at J, leaving 11 bases unmatched. Germline assignment: CDR1 ENHRY and CDR2 SYGVKD.

This clonotype was recorded many times. This chain links TRBV6-2 or TRBV6-3 with TRBJ2-4, with D possibly matching TRBD2 (5 bases). The germline gives CDR1 MNHEY, CDR2 SVGEGT. The CDR3 consists of 15 residues. Trimming pared 5 bases from V and 1 base from J, leaving 12 bases between. CDR3 sequence: CASSDYELAKNIQYF. The CDR3 DNA sequence: TGTGCCAGCAGTGACTACGAGCTTGCCAAAAACATTCAGTACTTC.

This clonotype was detected a few times. The chain links TRBV7-2 to TRBJ2-4; D gene unclear. Germline V gene sequence: CDR1 SGHTA, CDR2 FQGNSA. The CDR3 totals 14 residues. Between the trimmed V and J ends, which lost 3 bases and 4 bases, there was a span of 10 bases. The CDR3 sequence is CASSLEREKNIQYF. In nucleotides, the CDR3 is TGTGCCAGCAGCTTGGAAAGGGAAAAAAACATTCAGTACTTC.

This clonotype was seen only a few times. The V gene is TRBV20-1, the J gene TRBJ1-6; D uncertain. Germline V gene lookup returns CDR1 DFQATT and CDR2 SNEGSKA (reference sequence). Trimming pared 6 bases from V and 0 bases from J, leaving 6 bases between. The CDR3 length is 13 residues. The CDR3 nucleotides are TGCAGTGCATGGAGCTCCTATAATTCACCCCTCCACTTT. Translating gives CSAWSSYNSPLHF.

This clonotype appeared a few times. CDR3 loop: CASSYGAEDQPQHF. CDR3 DNA sequence: TGTGCCAGCAGCTACGGGGCCGAGGATCAGCCCCAGCATTTT. The V and J genes are TRBV7-9 and TRBJ1-5; possible D gene TRBD1, 5 bases. There are 14 residues in the CDR3. Trimming pared 4 bases from V and 5 bases from J, leaving 12 bases between. Germline CDR1 SEHNR, CDR2 FQNEAQ (reference sequence).